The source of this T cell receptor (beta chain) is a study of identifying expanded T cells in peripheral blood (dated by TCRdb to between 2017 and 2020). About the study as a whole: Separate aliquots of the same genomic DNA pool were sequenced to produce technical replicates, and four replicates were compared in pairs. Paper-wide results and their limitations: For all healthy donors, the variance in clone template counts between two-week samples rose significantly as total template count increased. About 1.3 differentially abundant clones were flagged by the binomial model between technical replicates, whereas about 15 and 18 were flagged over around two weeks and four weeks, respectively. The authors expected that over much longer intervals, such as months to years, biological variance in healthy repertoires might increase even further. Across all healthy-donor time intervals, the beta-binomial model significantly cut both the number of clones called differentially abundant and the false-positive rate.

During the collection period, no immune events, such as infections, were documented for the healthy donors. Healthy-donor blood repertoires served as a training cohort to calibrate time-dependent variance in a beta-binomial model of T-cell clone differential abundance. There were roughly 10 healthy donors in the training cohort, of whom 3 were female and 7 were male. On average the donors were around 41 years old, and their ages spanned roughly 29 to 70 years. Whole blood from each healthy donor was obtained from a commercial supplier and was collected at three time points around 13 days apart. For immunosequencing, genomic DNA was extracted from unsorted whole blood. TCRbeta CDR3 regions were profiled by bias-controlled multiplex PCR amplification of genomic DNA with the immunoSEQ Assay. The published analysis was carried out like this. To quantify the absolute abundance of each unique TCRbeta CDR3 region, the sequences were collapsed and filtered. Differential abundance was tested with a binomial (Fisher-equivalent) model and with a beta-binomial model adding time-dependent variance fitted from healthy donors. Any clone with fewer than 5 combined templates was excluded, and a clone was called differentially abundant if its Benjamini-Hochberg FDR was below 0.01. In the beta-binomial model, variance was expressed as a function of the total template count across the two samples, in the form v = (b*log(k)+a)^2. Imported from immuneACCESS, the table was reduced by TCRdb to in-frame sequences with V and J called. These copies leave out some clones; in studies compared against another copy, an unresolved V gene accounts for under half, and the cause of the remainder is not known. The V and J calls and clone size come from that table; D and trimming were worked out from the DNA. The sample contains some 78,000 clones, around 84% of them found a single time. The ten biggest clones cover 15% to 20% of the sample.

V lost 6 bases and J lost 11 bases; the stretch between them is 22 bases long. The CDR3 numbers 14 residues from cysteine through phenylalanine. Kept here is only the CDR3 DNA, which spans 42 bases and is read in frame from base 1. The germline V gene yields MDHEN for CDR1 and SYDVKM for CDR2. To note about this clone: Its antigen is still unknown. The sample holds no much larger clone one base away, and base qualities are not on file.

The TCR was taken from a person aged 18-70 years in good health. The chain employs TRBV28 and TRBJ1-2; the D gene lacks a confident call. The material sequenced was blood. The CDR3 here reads CASSRRTSLIGYTF. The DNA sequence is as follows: TGTGCCAGCAGCCGCCGGACCTCCTTGATAGGGTACACCTTC.